The clone carrying this TCR beta chain was counted a few times. These data are taken from a study of OX40 agonist ivuxolimab in advanced cancers. Turning to the study itself: An agonistic anti-OX40 (CD134) antibody, ivuxolimab, was used to treat the patients.

Using immunoSEQ multiplex PCR, the repertoire was profiled, and TCRdb retains in-frame clones only, with some absent. In the table there are approximately 43,000 clones, more than 80% of which are singletons. This TCR came from an adult with an advanced solid tumor such as melanoma, head and neck, liver or kidney cancer. The sample was CD4+ or CD8+ T cells sorted from blood, taken in a trial of the OX40 agonist ivuxolimab.

The CDR3 spells CASKTAGQVFSGANVLTF. CDR3 nucleotide sequence: TGTGCCAGCAAAACGGCGGGACAGGTTTTTTCTGGGGCCAACGTCCTGACTTTC. The J gene is TRBJ2-6, the V gene TRBV5-4; 8 bases are shared with TRBD1. Germline V gives CDR1 SGHNT, CDR2 YYREEE (reference sequence). The CDR3 is made up of 18 amino acids. V shed 6 bases and J 1 base; nucleotides not matched to a gene: 12.